One and the same sample provided the 14 T cell receptor beta chains below, sequenced in a study of blood T cells in healthy people across ages. Combining a sample-barcoded 5' primer with a J-beta primer mix, a second PCR ran for roughly 6 to 12 cycles. TCRdb analysed the 5' RACE reads with MiXCR anew, one entry per CDR3 protein. The sample holds roughly 500,000 distinct CDR3 sequences, 24% seen once. These same records also appear under a second study, on T cells of mothers and their children.

Specimen: blood. The receptors were sampled from a boy aged 5-17 years in good health.

Turning to this clonotype: Mismatch with germline at one junction end may stem from a read error. The chain employs TRBV6-5 and TRBJ1-2; D unclear. Looked up from germline, CDR1 is MNHEY and CDR2 is SVGAGI. There are 12 residues in the CDR3. The CDR3 DNA sequence: TGTGCCAGCAGTTACGCCGGGGATGGCTGCACCTTC. Translated, it gives CASSYAGDGCTF.

This clonotype was observed at least ten times. This rearrangement joins TRBV28 to TRBJ1-4; 8 nucleotides match TRBD1. After removal of 7 bases from V and 3 bases from J, the junction contained 7 bases not matched to a gene. The CDR3 is 15 residues long. The V gene's germline CDR1 is MDHEN and CDR2 SYDVKM. The CDR3 DNA reads TGTGCCAGCAACTCCAGGACAGGGCCTAATGAAAAACTGTTTTTT. This codes for CASNSRTGPNEKLFF.

This clonotype came up a few times. The chain has TRBV4-3 and TRBJ1-2; no definite D call. The CDR3 runs 12 residues. The germline gives CDR1 LGHNA, CDR2 YSLEER. V was cut by 0 bases and J by 7 bases, with 6 bases left in between. CDR3: CASSQDAIGYTF. CDR3 bases: TGCGCCAGCAGCCAAGACGCTATTGGCTACACCTTC.

The chain joins TRBV3-1 to TRBJ2-7, with D perhaps matching TRBD1 (5 bases). The CDR3 runs to 11 residues. Germline assignment: CDR1 LGHDT and CDR2 YNNKEL (reference sequence). The V and J ends lost 5 bases and 5 bases respectively, with 7 bases between them. This CDR3 is CASSWTNEQYF. For the CDR3, the DNA is TGTGCCAGCAGCTGGACAAACGAGCAGTACTTC.

The V gene is TRBV6-2 or TRBV6-3, the J gene TRBJ1-1, with no clear D. The CDR3 length is 15 residues. Trimming took off 0 bases at V and 1 base at J, with 9 bases between the two ends. Germline loops: CDR1 MNHEY, CDR2 SVGEGT. In nucleotides, the CDR3 is TGTGCCAGCAGTTACTCGAGTCCGGGGAACACTGAAGCTTTCTTT. Amino acid sequence: CASSYSSPGNTEAFF.

The chain has TRBV7-2 and TRBJ1-3; D unclear. Germline CDR1 is SGHTA and CDR2 is FQGNSA. The V end lost 0 bases, the J end lost 4 bases, and 13 bases lay between the germline ends. The CDR3 totals 16 residues. CDR3 in amino acids: CASSLAPGGSGNTIYF. The CDR3 bases are TGTGCCAGCAGCTTAGCGCCAGGAGGGTCCGGAAACACCATATATTTT.

This clonotype has only a few counts. The V and J genes are TRBV24-1 and TRBJ2-1, with a tentative D call TRBD2 (6 bases). The V gene lost 3 bases and the J gene lost 15 bases, with 20 bases spanning the gap. CDR3 length: 14 amino acids. CDR1 is KGHDR and CDR2 is SFDVKD in the germline V gene. In nucleotides, the CDR3 is TGTGCCACCAGTGATGACCTAGCGTCCGAATCGCGGTTCTTC. Protein product: CATSDDLASESRFF.

This clonotype appeared a few times. The chain joins TRBV12-3 or TRBV12-4 to TRBJ2-7; D is perhaps TRBD1 or TRBD2 (5 bases each). Trimming cost V 5 bases and J 6 bases, with 11 bases left between them. CDR3 length: 12 amino acids. CDR3 in DNA: TGTGCCAGCAGTACTGAGGGGTCCGAGCAGTACTTC. Translation: CASSTEGSEQYF.

This clonotype was counted between two and nine times. CDR3 DNA sequence: TGCAGTGCTAGAGACCGGGACGCAGACTACACCTTC. Residues: CSARDRDADYTF. The chain recombines TRBV20-1 with TRBJ1-2; maybe TRBD1 (5 bases). The CDR3 consists of 12 residues. Germline V lookup: CDR1 DFQATT, CDR2 SNEGSKA (reference sequence). Trimming left V 0 bases short and J 10 bases short, with 12 bases between.

The chain links TRBV5-1 to TRBJ2-3, with D possibly matching TRBD2 (6 bases). Germline CDR1 SGHRS, CDR2 YFSETQ. V gave up 0 bases and J gave up 0 bases, with 14 bases separating them. CDR3 length: 17 residues. CDR3 in DNA: TGCGCCAGCAGCTTGGCCGGGCGGGGAACTAGCACAGATACGCAGTATTTT. It is translated as CASSLAGRGTSTDTQYF.

The chain carries TRBV10-3 and TRBJ1-2; 7 nucleotides align to TRBD1. With V trimmed by 6 bases and J by 8 bases, 18 bases remained unmatched. This CDR3 is built from 16 residues. In germline, CDR1 is ENHRY, CDR2 SYGVKD. The CDR3 protein is CAISDLETGNLQGYTF. The CDR3 DNA is TGTGCCATCAGCGATTTAGAGACAGGGAATCTGCAGGGCTACACCTTC.

The CDR3: CASSQGGATTDTQYF. In DNA form, the CDR3 reads TGCGCCAGCAGCCAAGGGGGAGCGACTACAGATACGCAGTATTTT. This chain joins TRBV4-3 and TRBJ2-3, with D tentatively TRBD2 (5 bases). V was pared by 1 base and J by 3 bases, with 11 bases between. The CDR3 runs 15 residues. Germline CDR1 and CDR2: LGHNA and YSLEER.

This chain links TRBV7-2 with TRBJ2-4, with a tentative D call TRBD1 (6 bases). Germline values: CDR1 SGHTA, CDR2 FQGNSA. Trimming stripped 1 base from V and 6 bases from J, with 13 bases between. The CDR3 totals 15 residues. CDR3 loop: CASSLGQGFGNIQYF. CDR3 nucleotide sequence: TGTGCCAGCAGCTTAGGTCAGGGGTTTGGAAACATTCAGTACTTC.

This clonotype was counted only a few times. This sequence joins TRBV7-9 and TRBJ1-2; 7 positions match TRBD1. CDR3 length: 16 amino acids. Trimming removed 5 bases from V and 1 base from J; junction bases left unmatched: 10. The germline V gene encodes CDR1 SEHNR and CDR2 FQNEAQ (reference sequence). This chain's CDR3 is CASSRGQLELNYGYTF. The DNA for the CDR3 is TGTGCCAGCAGCCGGGGACAGCTTGAGCTTAACTATGGCTACACCTTC.